The 27 T cell receptor beta chains below were found in one sample sequenced in a study of technical replicates of blood from a handful of donors. TCRdb's table, derived via immunoSEQ multiplex PCR, lists solely in-frame clones and lacks some. Of tens of thousands of clones in the sample, just under 95% were seen once. The sequenced sample consisted of T cells isolated from PBMCs. These receptors were obtained from a human donor in good health.

This chain links TRBV6-6 with TRBJ1-5; D not certain. Trimming left V 5 bases short and J 0 bases short, with 14 bases between. This CDR3 has 16 amino acids. Germline assignment: CDR1 MNHNY and CDR2 SVGAGI (reference sequence). CDR3 protein: CASSPRSGYSNQPQHF. CDR3 DNA: TGTGCCAGCAGTCCACGGTCGGGGTATAGCAATCAGCCCCAGCATTTT.

CDR3 sequence: CASSLAPEAGYFQETQYF. CDR3 nucleotides: TGCGCCAGCAGCTTGGCCCCAGAAGCGGGATATTTCCAAGAGACCCAGTACTTC. The chain uses TRBV5-1 and TRBJ2-5; 7 bases are shared with TRBD2. The germline gives CDR1 SGHRS, CDR2 YFSETQ. V gave up 0 bases and J gave up 1 base; unmatched junction bases: 12. This CDR3 is built from 18 residues.

This clone appeared once. V and J are TRBV28 and TRBJ1-1, with D possibly being TRBD1 (5 bases). V was trimmed by 1 base and J by 3 bases, leaving 9 bases between them. CDR1 and CDR2 (germline): MDHEN, SYDVKM. This CDR3 contains 14 residues. The CDR3 bases are TGTGCCAGCAGTTTATTCAGGGAATACACTGAAGCTTTCTTT. It encodes CASSLFREYTEAFF.

This clone was seen only a few times. V gene TRBV7-8 combines with J gene TRBJ1-1, with 8 bases lining up with TRBD1. The CDR3 runs 12 residues. CDR1 is SGHVS, CDR2 FQNEAQ, per germline. The V gene end was trimmed by 1 base and the J gene end by 10 bases; junction bases not matched to a gene: 2. CDR3 nucleotide sequence: TGTGCCAGCAGCTTAGTGACAGGGGTAGCTTTCTTT. This encodes CASSLVTGVAFF.

This chain connects TRBV29-1 to TRBJ2-3; TRBD1 might be the D (5 bases). V was clipped by 4 bases and J by 4 bases, with 18 bases between them. Germline CDR1 SQVTM, CDR2 ANQGSEA. The CDR3 spans 15 residues. CDR3: CSVGVRNIRADTQYF. Here the CDR3 DNA reads TGCAGCGTTGGTGTCCGGAACATCAGGGCAGATACGCAGTATTTT.

The chain recombines TRBV27 with TRBJ2-7; 8 bases align to TRBD2. With 6 bases clipped from V and 7 bases from J, the junction kept 14 bases outside the gene matches. The CDR3 spans 15 residues. Germline lookup yields CDR1 MNHEY and CDR2 SMNVEV (reference sequence). CDR3 protein: CASRSFSGTLSEQYF. In DNA, the CDR3 is TGTGCCAGCAGAAGTTTTAGCGGGACCCTTTCGGAGCAGTACTTC.

The genes are TRBV29-1 and TRBJ1-1; 7 positions match TRBD1. Trimming cost V 6 bases and J 1 base; bases outside gene matches: 5. Germline CDR1 and CDR2: SQVTM and ANQGSEA. The CDR3 covers 13 residues. The CDR3 region has the DNA TGCAGCGTCAACCAGGGGGGGAACACTGAAGCTTTCTTT. Translating gives CSVNQGGNTEAFF.

This clone was seen just once. The CDR3 protein is CASSLGGDGGELFF. The CDR3, as DNA: TGTGCCAGCAGCTTAGGCGGGGACGGCGGGGAGCTGTTTTTT. The V call is TRBV11-1, the J call TRBJ2-2, with D maybe TRBD2 (6 bases). V lost 1 base to trimming and J lost 7 bases, with 10 bases between them. Germline assignment: CDR1 SGHAT and CDR2 FQDESV (reference sequence). The CDR3 loop spans 14 amino acids.

This clone was seen a few times. CDR3 residues: CASTGDREAFF. The CDR3 nucleotides read TGTGCCAGTACCGGTGACAGGGAAGCTTTCTTT. The chain joins TRBV19 to TRBJ1-1, with a possible D match to TRBD1 (6 bases). CDR3 length: 11 residues. Germline loops: CDR1 LNHDA, CDR2 SQIVND (reference sequence). V was cut by 7 bases and J by 8 bases, with 11 bases left in between.

The chain combines TRBV11-2 with TRBJ2-7; TRBD2 might be the D (6 bases). With 3 bases removed from V and 3 bases from J, the gap between germline ends came to 9 bases. Germline CDR1 and CDR2: SGHAT and FQNNGV. CDR3 length: 13 residues. CDR3 coding DNA: TGTGCCAGCAGCTTCGGGACTCTCTACGAGCAGTACTTC. This codes for CASSFGTLYEQYF.

The chain couples TRBV5-6 to TRBJ2-1; 14 positions match TRBD2. J was trimmed by 10 bases and V by 0 bases; bases with no gene match: 0. Germline V CDR1 and CDR2: SGHDT, YYEEEE. CDR3 length equals 14 residues. DNA of the CDR3: TGTGCCAGCAGCTTGGGACTAGCGGGAGGGGAGCAGTTCTTC. Translating it yields CASSLGLAGGEQFF.

The chain couples TRBV15 to TRBJ2-5; 9 bases line up with TRBD2. Germline CDR1 LNHNV, CDR2 YYDKDF (reference sequence). V lost 8 bases and J lost 5; bases outside the gene matches: 3. The CDR3 loop spans 12 amino acids. The CDR3 spells CATEGLAETQYF. Here the CDR3 DNA reads TGTGCCACCGAGGGACTAGCCGAGACCCAGTACTTC.

On this clone itself: An end of the junction differs from the germline gene, which may be a read error. This chain links TRBV11-2 with TRBJ2-3; 9 bases align to TRBD2. The CDR3 has 16 residues. The V gene's germline CDR1 is SGHAT and CDR2 FQNNGV. CDR3 region: CASSLEVASGADTQYF. For the CDR3, the DNA is TGTGCCAGCAGCCTAGAAGTGGCTAGCGGGGCGGATACGCAGTATTTT.

V and J are TRBV5-1 and TRBJ2-1; TRBD2 is a possible D gene (5 bases). The CDR3 totals 15 residues. The germline CDR1 and CDR2 sequences are SGHRS and YFSETQ. V was clipped by 4 bases and J by 6 bases, with 17 bases between them. The CDR3 spells CASSIAAGVSNEQFF. CDR3 nucleotides: TGCGCCAGCAGCATCGCGGCCGGGGTCAGCAATGAGCAGTTCTTC.

V and J are TRBV5-1 and TRBJ2-7, with 9 bases lining up with TRBD1. The trim removed 2 bases at V and 6 bases at J, leaving 6 bases unmatched. This CDR3 contains 14 residues. Germline V CDR1 and CDR2: SGHRS, YFSETQ. The chain's CDR3 is CASSFDRGFSEQYF. For the CDR3, the DNA is TGCGCCAGCAGCTTCGACAGGGGGTTTAGCGAGCAGTACTTC.

This sequence joins TRBV4-3 and TRBJ2-7; 7 bases map to TRBD1. V lost 3 bases and J lost 2; bases outside the gene matches: 10. The germline V gene has CDR1 LGHNA and CDR2 YSLEER. This CDR3 contains 16 residues. CDR3 in DNA: TGCGCCAGCAGCCAGGGTGGGACAGTAGCGACCTACGAGCAGTACTTC. Translating it yields CASSQGGTVATYEQYF.

The J gene is TRBJ2-4, the V gene TRBV7-2; TRBD2 aligns across 9 bases. CDR1 and CDR2 from the germline V gene are SGHTA and FQGNSA. V shed 5 bases and J 0 bases; nucleotides not matched to a gene: 5. There are 16 residues in the CDR3. The CDR3 bases are TGTGCCAGCAGCCCTAGCGGGATGGGAGCCAAAAACATTCAGTACTTC. It yields the protein CASSPSGMGAKNIQYF.

The chain is built from TRBV6-6 and TRBJ2-1; D gene uncertain. The CDR3 loop spans 12 amino acids. The germline V gene has CDR1 MNHNY and CDR2 SVGAGI (reference sequence). Deletions cut 5 bases from V and 9 bases from J, with 11 bases between. DNA for the CDR3: TGTGCCAGCAGTGTGAGTGTCGGTGAGCAGTTCTTC. This gives the protein CASSVSVGEQFF.

The V gene is TRBV4-1, the J gene TRBJ1-1, with 8 bases matching TRBD1. The CDR3 loop spans 16 amino acids. The J segment lost 3 bases and the V segment lost 2 bases, leaving 8 bases of the junction unmatched. Looked up from germline, CDR1 is MGHRA and CDR2 is YSYEKL. The CDR3 protein is CASSQFYLTGDTEAFF. The DNA of the CDR3 is TGCGCCAGCAGCCAATTCTATTTGACAGGGGACACTGAAGCTTTCTTT.

Comments on this clone: This same CDR3 is encoded by further DNA sequences in the sample. V usage is TRBV27 and J usage is TRBJ2-7; 10 nucleotides line up with TRBD1. The V segment lost 5 bases and the J segment 3 bases; nucleotides outside the gene matches: 4. This CDR3 spans 14 amino acids. Germline CDR1 and CDR2: MNHEY and SMNVEV (reference sequence). CDR3 nucleotide sequence: TGTGCCAGCAGTACAGGACAGGGGGGCTACGAGCAGTACTTC. Translating it yields CASSTGQGGYEQYF.

The chain uses TRBV4-1 and TRBJ2-1; D is unclear. This CDR3 comprises 13 residues. Germline CDR1 and CDR2: MGHRA and YSYEKL. Between the trimmed V and J ends, which lost 1 base and 12 bases, there was a span of 13 bases. CDR3 in DNA: TGCGCCAGCAGCCAAGTGGCACCTTCTGGGCAGTTCTTC. The encoded protein is CASSQVAPSGQFF.

This chain uses TRBV5-1 with TRBJ2-7, with D unclear. Germline V gives CDR1 SGHRS, CDR2 YFSETQ. V lost 2 bases and J lost 1, with 7 bases in between. CDR3 size: 13 residues. CDR3 amino acids: CASSFPNSYEQYF. CDR3 nucleotides: TGCGCCAGCAGCTTCCCAAATTCCTACGAGCAGTACTTC.

CDR3 DNA: TGTGCCAGCTCACCCTCCGGGGTCGACTATGGCTACACCTTC. Protein: CASSPSGVDYGYTF. The V gene is TRBV18, the J gene TRBJ1-2; no firm D call. CDR3 length: 14 residues. V dropped 3 bases and J dropped 3 bases, with 11 bases sitting between them. The germline CDR1 and CDR2 sequences are KGHSH and LQKENI. The full variable domain, its missing parts supplied by reference TRBV18 and TRBJ1-2, is NAGVMQNPRHLVRRRGQEARLRCSPMKGHSHVYWYRQLPEEGLKFMVYLQKENIIDESGMPKERFSAEFPKEGPSILRIQQVVRGDSAAYFCASSPSGVDYGYTFGSGTRLTVV.

The gene calls are TRBV28 and TRBJ2-7, with 10 positions matching TRBD2. The germline gives CDR1 MDHEN, CDR2 SYDVKM. The trim removed 3 bases at V and 4 bases at J, leaving 3 bases unmatched. CDR3 length: 14 amino acids. The DNA for the CDR3 is TGTGCCAGCAGTTTCAATAGCGGGAGGTACGAGCAGTACTTC. Amino acids: CASSFNSGRYEQYF.

The chain has TRBV25-1 and TRBJ2-2; weak D call: TRBD2 (6 bases). Per the germline V gene, CDR1 is MGHDK and CDR2 is SYGVNS. V was shortened by 3 bases and J by 10 bases, with 18 bases between the two germline ends. The CDR3 is 15 amino acids. CDR3 DNA: TGTGCCAGCAGTGACCAGCGGGCTCCGTTTGAGGAGCTGTTTTTT. It yields the protein CASSDQRAPFEELFF.

The rearrangement links TRBV2 to TRBJ1-5; D remains unclear. V was cut by 8 bases and J by 4 bases, with 9 bases left in between. Per the germline V gene, CDR1 is SNHLY and CDR2 is FYNNEI. There are 12 residues in the CDR3. CDR3 DNA sequence: TGTGCCAGCGCTGACGGGAATCAGCCCCAGCATTTT. Encoded protein: CASADGNQPQHF.

The chain recombines TRBV7-2 with TRBJ1-1; D not resolved. The germline V gene encodes CDR1 SGHTA and CDR2 FQGNSA. The CDR3 is 14 amino acids. V dropped 9 bases and J dropped 0 bases, with 14 bases sitting between them. As DNA, the CDR3 is TGTGCCAGTGTTCAACAGCCCATGAACACTGAAGCTTTCTTT. Amino acid sequence: CASVQQPMNTEAFF.